The 32 T cell receptor beta chains listed next were all sequenced from one sample in a study of blood T cell repertoires in COVID-19. Sequencing was performed with immunoSEQ multiplex PCR; in TCRdb, only in-frame clones are kept and a portion is missing. Of about 91,000 clones listed, about 90% are singletons. Sequencing input: peripheral blood. These receptors came from a woman aged 70-85 years with acute or convalescent COVID-19.

This clone was seen once. The chain joins TRBV27 to TRBJ2-1, with 7 bases lining up with TRBD2. V lost 1 base and J lost 8; bases outside the gene matches: 8. The CDR3 loop spans 15 amino acids. Per germline, CDR1 MNHEY and CDR2 SMNVEV (reference sequence). In DNA, the CDR3 is TGTGCCAGCAGTTTATTAGGGCGGGAGAGCGATGAGCAGTTCTTC. As protein: CASSLLGRESDEQFF.

V and J are TRBV7-2 and TRBJ2-7; TRBD1 aligns across 9 bases. The CDR3 runs to 15 residues. The V gene's germline CDR1 is SGHTA and CDR2 FQGNSA. The V gene end was trimmed by 1 base and the J gene end by 4 bases; junction bases not matched to a gene: 5. The CDR3 coding sequence is TGTGCCAGCAGCTTAGGCGTCGGGACAGGGTACGAGCAGTACTTC. This gives the protein CASSLGVGTGYEQYF.

The chain combines TRBV29-1 with TRBJ2-1, with TRBD2 identical over 14 bases. In germline, CDR1 is SQVTM, CDR2 ANQGSEA. There are 16 residues in the CDR3. V gave up 8 bases and J gave up 6 bases; unmatched junction bases: 12. The CDR3, as DNA: TGCAGCACCCGAAGAGGGGGACTAGCGGGAGTCAATGAGCAGTTCTTC. Protein product: CSTRRGGLAGVNEQFF.

The V call is TRBV5-1, the J call TRBJ1-5; TRBD1 matches at 10 bases. V shed 3 bases, J shed 3 bases, and the junction held 3 bases outside the gene matches. In germline, CDR1 is SGHRS, CDR2 YFSETQ. The CDR3 length is 15 residues. Written as DNA, the CDR3 is TGCGCCAGCAGCTGGACAGGGGGAAACAATCAGCCCCAGCATTTT. Protein product: CASSWTGGNNQPQHF.

The chain recombines TRBV19 with TRBJ2-1, with 8 bases matching TRBD1. Trimming cost V 1 base and J 8 bases; bases outside gene matches: 7. Germline V gives CDR1 LNHDA, CDR2 SQIVND (reference sequence). The CDR3 has 15 residues. This CDR3 is CASSIASGGYDEQFF. CDR3 bases: TGTGCCAGTAGTATAGCGTCAGGGGGCTATGATGAGCAGTTCTTC.

This chain connects TRBV5-1 to TRBJ2-7, with a possible D match to TRBD2 (5 bases). Germline CDR1 SGHRS, CDR2 YFSETQ. V lost 4 bases and J 7 bases, leaving 18 bases between the germline ends. The CDR3 totals 14 residues. CDR3 sequence (DNA): TGCGCCAGCAGCCCTAGGACGGGGATAGGGGAGCAGTACTTC. Translation gives CASSPRTGIGEQYF.

V and J are TRBV5-5 and TRBJ2-5; 8 positions match TRBD1. Germline CDR1 reads SGHKS; CDR2 reads YYEKEE (reference sequence). The CDR3 is 15 residues long. V lost 4 bases and J lost 5; bases outside the gene matches: 10. This chain's CDR3 is CASSHPGQGRETQYF. In DNA form, the CDR3 reads TGTGCCAGCAGCCACCCCGGACAGGGAAGGGAGACCCAGTACTTC.

The gene calls are TRBV9 and TRBJ2-1; 8 bases line up with TRBD2. CDR1 and CDR2 from the germline V gene are SGDLS and YYNGEE. V was clipped by 0 bases and J by 4 bases; unmatched bases: 9. The CDR3 covers 17 residues. In DNA form, the CDR3 reads TGTGCCAGCAGCGTAGCGGGAGGGCCCCCAGGATACAATGAGCAGTTCTTC. This codes for CASSVAGGPPGYNEQFF.

The chain recombines TRBV11-2 with TRBJ1-1, with D possibly being TRBD1 (5 bases). Germline CDR1 is SGHAT and CDR2 is FQNNGV. The CDR3 runs 13 residues. The V end was cut by 1 base, the J end by 6 bases, with 9 bases between. The CDR3 nucleotides read TGTGCCAGCAGCTTAGCAGGGTTCCCTGAAGCTTTCTTT. Protein: CASSLAGFPEAFF.

This chain links TRBV7-9 with TRBJ2-7; TRBD2 matches 12 bases. J lost 4 bases, V lost 1 base, and 8 bases had no gene match. Germline V gene sequence: CDR1 SEHNR, CDR2 FQNEAQ (reference sequence). The CDR3 runs 17 residues. The CDR3 DNA is TGTGCCAGCAGCTTAGGGGCTAGCGGGAGGGCCTCGTACGAGCAGTACTTC. This sequence encodes CASSLGASGRASYEQYF.

This chain uses TRBV12-3 or TRBV12-4 with TRBJ1-5; D is uncertain. This CDR3 comprises 12 residues. The V gene lost 5 bases and the J gene lost 7 bases, with 9 bases spanning the gap. CDR3 residues: CASSHFAQPQHF. The CDR3 bases are TGTGCCAGCAGTCACTTCGCACAGCCCCAGCATTTT.

J is TRBJ2-3 and V is TRBV7-9; 12 bases map to TRBD2. The V segment lost 4 bases and the J segment 0 bases; nucleotides outside the gene matches: 2. The CDR3 is 16 residues long. Germline CDR1 is SEHNR and CDR2 is FQNEAQ (reference sequence). CDR3 DNA sequence: TGTGCCAGCAGCTGGGGGACTAGCGGGAGCACAGATACGCAGTATTTT. Amino acids: CASSWGTSGSTDTQYF.

The chain is built from TRBV10-2 and TRBJ1-1; no definite D call. This CDR3 region has 16 residues. The germline V gene has CDR1 WSHSY and CDR2 SAAADI. Trimming shortened V by 0 bases and J by 1 base, and 12 bases separated the two germline ends. The CDR3 coding sequence is TGCGCCAGCAGTGAGTCGTACCTGGGAGGGAACACTGAAGCTTTCTTT. Amino acids: CASSESYLGGNTEAFF.

The V gene is TRBV2, the J gene TRBJ2-7; no clear D. The germline V gene encodes CDR1 SNHLY and CDR2 FYNNEI. This CDR3 contains 18 residues. The ends were cut back, 2 bases at V and 0 bases at J, with 20 bases in the middle. The CDR3 bases are TGTGCCAGCAGTGAATTTATGTCTGGCAGGCGAAGCTCCTACGAGCAGTACTTC. It encodes CASSEFMSGRRSSYEQYF.

The chain recombines TRBV5-4 with TRBJ2-3; 10 bases line up with TRBD2. Germline V gene lookup returns CDR1 SGHNT and CDR2 YYREEE (reference sequence). V gave up 4 bases and J gave up 2 bases; unmatched junction bases: 13. The CDR3 contains 18 residues. The CDR3 coding sequence is TGTGCCAGCAGCCAACCGACCCGGGGGACTAGCGACACAGATACGCAGTATTTT. This sequence encodes CASSQPTRGTSDTDTQYF.

V gene TRBV5-1 combines with J gene TRBJ1-4; 8 bases agree with TRBD1. The junction had 6 bases not matched to a gene; V was cut back by 7 bases and J by 4 bases. From germline, CDR1 is SGHRS and CDR2 YFSETQ. The CDR3 is 14 amino acids. In nucleotides, the CDR3 is TGCGCCAGCTCGACAGGGGTAAATAATGAAAAACTGTTTTTT. The encoded protein is CASSTGVNNEKLFF.

The DNA of the CDR3 is TGTGCCAGCAGCGCAAAACTGTACCGGACAGTACCCTCTGGGGCCAACGTCCTGACTTTC. It yields the protein CASSAKLYRTVPSGANVLTF. The chain couples TRBV9 to TRBJ2-6, with D possibly matching TRBD1 (6 bases). V was clipped by 3 bases and J by 0 bases, with 22 bases between them. The length of the CDR3 is 20 residues. Germline CDR1 SGDLS, CDR2 YYNGEE.

The V call is TRBV3-1 (or the pseudogene TRBV3-2), the J call TRBJ2-7, with D perhaps TRBD1 (6 bases). Trimming left V 0 bases short and J 0 bases short, with 15 bases between. Germline V gene lookup returns CDR1 LGHDT and CDR2 YNNKEL (reference sequence). The length of the CDR3 is 17 residues. DNA for the CDR3: TGTGCCAGCAGCCAAGATCTGGGGCAGGGGAGCTCCTACGAGCAGTACTTC. Translating gives CASSQDLGQGSSYEQYF.

This clone is a singleton in its sample. The CDR3 spells CSVREMGGYTF. Here the CDR3 DNA reads TGCAGCGTGAGGGAGATGGGCGGCTACACCTTC. The chain employs TRBV29-1 and TRBJ1-2, with D uncertain. V gave up 6 bases and J gave up 8 bases, with 13 bases separating them. Germline assignment: CDR1 SQVTM and CDR2 ANQGSEA. CDR3 length: 11 residues.

The chain recombines TRBV10-3 with TRBJ2-1; TRBD1 matches at 10 bases. The junction had 5 bases not matched to a gene; V was cut back by 10 bases and J by 5 bases. This CDR3 contains 13 residues. In germline, CDR1 is ENHRY, CDR2 SYGVKD. The CDR3 coding sequence is TGTGCCACCTGGGACAGGGGCAACAATGAGCAGTTCTTC. It specifies CATWDRGNNEQFF.

The V and J genes are TRBV9 and TRBJ2-1, with D perhaps TRBD2 (5 bases). The CDR3 has 15 residues. Germline V lookup: CDR1 SGDLS, CDR2 YYNGEE. V was clipped by 3 bases and J by 0 bases, with 10 bases between them. DNA for the CDR3: TGTGCCAGCAGCGGCGGCCGGGGCTCCTACAATGAGCAGTTCTTC. Amino acids: CASSGGRGSYNEQFF.

The chain carries TRBV6-5 and TRBJ1-2; 7 nucleotides align to TRBD1. The CDR3 sequence is 15 residues long. The trim removed 5 bases at V and 2 bases at J, leaving 8 bases unmatched. Germline V lookup: CDR1 MNHEY, CDR2 SVGAGI. The CDR3 here is CASSLIGTENYGYTF. The CDR3 DNA reads as TGTGCCAGCAGTCTCATAGGGACAGAGAACTATGGCTACACCTTC.

About this clone: Germline and junction disagree at one end, which may indicate a read error. Other DNA sequences in this specimen translate into the identical CDR3. The V and J genes are TRBV2 and TRBJ1-1, with 9 positions matching TRBD1. The CDR3 has 14 residues. CDR1 and CDR2 from the germline V gene are SNHLY and FYNNEI. The CDR3 coding sequence is TGTGCTAGCAGTGAATGGACAGGGGTCACTGAAGCTTTCTTT. Amino acid sequence: CASSEWTGVTEAFF.

The V and J genes are TRBV3-1 (or the pseudogene TRBV3-2) and TRBJ2-7, with D maybe TRBD1 (6 bases). Per the germline V gene, CDR1 is LGHDT and CDR2 is YNNKEL (reference sequence). Between the trimmed V and J ends, which lost 0 bases and 2 bases, there was a span of 11 bases. The CDR3 is made up of 15 amino acids. The CDR3 is CASSQDSGQTYEQYF. CDR3 bases: TGTGCCAGCAGCCAAGATTCCGGACAGACCTACGAGCAGTACTTC.

The chain recombines TRBV30 with TRBJ1-5, with TRBD1 as a possible D gene (5 bases). V was pared by 2 bases and J by 0 bases, with 23 bases between. This CDR3 has 19 residues. CDR1 is GTSNPN and CDR2 is SVGIG in the germline V gene (reference sequence). The CDR3 spells CAWSNDPQDVWDSNQPQHF. Here the CDR3 DNA reads TGTGCCTGGAGTAACGACCCACAGGACGTGTGGGATAGCAATCAGCCCCAGCATTTT. Based on the CDR3 plus reference TRBV30 and TRBJ1-5, the full variable domain is SQTIHQWPATLVQPVGSPLSLECTVEGTSNPNLYWYRQAAGRGLQLLFYSVGIGQISSEVPQNLSASRPQDRQFILSSKKLLLSDSGFYLCAWSNDPQDVWDSNQPQHFGDGTRLSIL.

CDR3 coding DNA: TGTGCCAGCAGCCAGCTGGCGCGGGGGCTTGGGACCCAGTACTTC. Encoded protein: CASSQLARGLGTQYF. The V gene is TRBV3-1 (or the pseudogene TRBV3-2), the J gene TRBJ2-5; D perhaps matches TRBD2 (7 bases). Germline CDR1 and CDR2: LGHDT and YNNKEL (reference sequence). The CDR3 runs to 15 residues. The V and J ends lost 3 bases and 7 bases respectively, with 18 bases between them.

This clone has a handful of counts. The CDR3 loop is CASSQTVFDGYTF. CDR3 coding DNA: TGCGCCAGCAGCCAGACAGTTTTCGATGGCTACACCTTC. J is TRBJ1-2 and V is TRBV4-1, with a tentative D call TRBD1 (5 bases). The CDR3 contains 13 residues. Germline V gene lookup returns CDR1 MGHRA and CDR2 YSYEKL. Between the trimmed V and J ends, which lost 3 bases and 6 bases, there was a span of 11 bases.

V and J are TRBV20-1 and TRBJ1-1; D gene unclear. Germline V gene sequence: CDR1 DFQATT, CDR2 SNEGSKA (reference sequence). V lost 3 bases and J lost 5, with 13 bases in between. The CDR3 spans 13 residues. The CDR3 coding sequence is TGCAGTGCTAGTTTGTCGGGAGGGACTGAAGCTTTCTTT. It is translated as CSASLSGGTEAFF.

This CDR3 is CASSEAGSTEAFF. The CDR3 DNA follows: TGTGCCAGCAGTGAGGCAGGGTCCACTGAAGCTTTCTTT. The chain couples TRBV2 to TRBJ1-1; a possible D gene is TRBD1 (5 bases). CDR3 length: 13 residues. CDR1 is SNHLY, CDR2 FYNNEI, per germline. V dropped 3 bases and J dropped 4 bases, with 9 bases sitting between them. The full variable domain, with the rest looked up from reference TRBV2 and TRBJ1-1, is EPEVTQTPSHQVTQMGQEVILRCVPISNHLYFYWYRQILGQKVEFLVSFYNNEISEKSEIFDDQFSVERPDGSNFTLKIRSTKLEDSAMYFCASSEAGSTEAFFGQGTRLTVV.

The rearrangement joins TRBV19 to TRBJ1-3; D is unclear. This CDR3 spans 19 amino acids. CDR1 and CDR2 from the germline V gene are LNHDA and SQIVND (reference sequence). V was cut by 2 bases and J by 0 bases, with 20 bases left in between. The CDR3 nucleotides are TGTGCCAGTAGTATAATTTGGCTGGGCAGTTCCGGCTCTGGAAACACCATATATTTT. Protein sequence: CASSIIWLGSSGSGNTIYF.

This chain uses TRBV11-2 with TRBJ2-5; weak D call: TRBD1 (5 bases). This CDR3 is built from 13 residues. CDR1 is SGHAT and CDR2 is FQNNGV in the germline V gene. The V end was cut by 5 bases, the J end by 5 bases, with 12 bases between. The CDR3 DNA follows: TGTGCCAGCAGCCTATCAGGGTATGAGACCCAGTACTTC. It is translated as CASSLSGYETQYF. Filled out from reference TRBV11-2 and TRBJ2-5, the complete variable domain reads EAGVAQSPRYKIIEKRQSVAFWCNPISGHATLYWYQQILGQGPKLLIQFQNNGVVDDSQLPKDRFSAERLKGVDSTLKIQPAKLEDSAVYLCASSLSGYETQYFGPGTRLLVL.

V and J are TRBV28 and TRBJ2-7, with D hard to call. CDR1 is MDHEN and CDR2 is SYDVKM in the germline V gene. The CDR3 consists of 12 residues. Trimming shortened V by 6 bases and J by 2 bases, and 8 bases separated the two germline ends. As DNA, the CDR3 is TGTGCCAGCAGGGGCAGGCCCTACGAGCAGTACTTC. This encodes CASRGRPYEQYF.